These 23 T cell receptor beta chains were sequenced from one sample in a study of blood T cell repertoires in COVID-19. The method was immunoSEQ multiplex PCR; TCRdb's version includes in-frame clones alone and lacks a portion of them. The sample holds some 270,000 clones, roughly 89% seen once. Sample: peripheral blood. The receptor source for this set is a middle-aged woman who had recovered from COVID-19.

V and J are TRBV2 and TRBJ1-2; 9 nucleotides match TRBD1. The V and J ends lost 7 bases and 5 bases, in that order; junction bases with no gene match: 20. From germline, CDR1 is SNHLY and CDR2 FYNNEI. CDR3 size: 18 residues. CDR3 region: CASTLWPGQGLRGYGYTF. For the CDR3, the DNA is TGTGCCAGCACCCTTTGGCCGGGACAGGGCCTTAGAGGTTATGGCTACACCTTC.

The rearrangement links TRBV10-3 to TRBJ2-7; the match to TRBD1 covers 7 bases. Trimming took 10 bases from V and 0 from J; bases not matched to a gene: 6. This CDR3 spans 13 amino acids. Germline assignment: CDR1 ENHRY and CDR2 SYGVKD. The CDR3 sequence is CATLGQLSYEQYF. The CDR3, as DNA: TGTGCCACCCTGGGACAGCTCTCCTACGAGCAGTACTTC.

The J gene is TRBJ1-3, the V gene TRBV2; 7 nucleotides agree with TRBD1. CDR3 size: 15 residues. The J segment lost 0 bases and the V segment lost 8 bases, leaving 7 bases of the junction unmatched. Germline lookup yields CDR1 SNHLY and CDR2 FYNNEI. Here the CDR3 reads CASRDSLISGNTIYF. CDR3 nucleotide sequence: TGTGCCAGCCGGGACAGCCTCATCTCTGGAAACACCATATATTTT.

This chain connects TRBV5-4 to TRBJ1-2; no definite D call. The length of the CDR3 is 15 residues. Germline lookup yields CDR1 SGHNT and CDR2 YYREEE (reference sequence). Trimming cost V 0 bases and J 8 bases, with 17 bases left between them. CDR3: CASSLDGRSLGGYTF. Written as DNA, the CDR3 is TGTGCCAGCAGCTTGGATGGGAGATCCTTGGGGGGCTACACCTTC. Full variable domain (missing parts from reference TRBV5-4 and TRBJ1-2): ETGVTQSPTHLIKTRGQQVTLRCSSQSGHNTVSWYQQALGQGPQFIFQYYREEENGRGNFPPRFSGLQFPNYSSELNVNALELDDSALYLCASSLDGRSLGGYTFGSGTRLTVV.

The CDR3 region is CASSPSNYDEKLFF. DNA of the CDR3: TGTGCCAGTAGTCCATCAAACTACGATGAAAAACTGTTTTTT. The chain is built from TRBV19 and TRBJ1-4, with unresolved D. This CDR3 spans 14 amino acids. Germline V gives CDR1 LNHDA, CDR2 SQIVND (reference sequence). The V end was cut by 5 bases, the J end by 6 bases, with 13 bases between. The full variable domain, in which reference TRBV19 and TRBJ1-4 provide the parts outside the CDR3, is DGGITQSPKYLFRKEGQNVTLSCEQNLNHDAMYWYRQDPGQGLRLIYYSQIVNDFQKGDIAEGYSVSREKKESFPLTVTSAQKNPTAFYLCASSPSNYDEKLFFGSGTQLSVL.

The CDR3 reads CASSTRQGGETQYF. The CDR3 DNA is TGTGCCAGTAGTACCCGACAGGGGGGAGAGACCCAGTACTTC. The gene calls are TRBV19 and TRBJ2-5; 9 bases map to TRBD1. V was clipped by 4 bases and J by 4 bases; unmatched bases: 4. The CDR3 length is 14 residues. Germline CDR1 and CDR2: LNHDA and SQIVND (reference sequence).

This sequence joins TRBV10-3 and TRBJ2-7; 7 bases align to TRBD1. The CDR3 covers 16 residues. Unmatched junction bases numbered 14, after V lost 2 bases and J lost 7 bases. Germline lookup yields CDR1 ENHRY and CDR2 SYGVKD. CDR3 DNA sequence: TGTGCCATCAGTGAGCCTCCGGGACAGACCTTCGGGGAGCAGTACTTC. Protein product: CAISEPPGQTFGEQYF.

The chain combines TRBV6-1 with TRBJ2-7; 9 bases map to TRBD2. The CDR3 has 16 residues. Germline CDR1 MNHNS, CDR2 SASEGT. J lost 0 bases, V lost 3 bases, and 6 bases had no gene match. CDR3 region: CASSDPGLARSYEQYF. The CDR3 nucleotides read TGTGCCAGCAGTGATCCGGGACTAGCCCGCTCCTACGAGCAGTACTTC.

The chain combines TRBV4-1 with TRBJ2-1, with 7 positions matching TRBD1. After removal of 4 bases from V and 5 bases from J, the junction contained 8 bases not matched to a gene. CDR1 MGHRA and CDR2 YSYEKL come from the germline V gene. CDR3 length: 15 residues. CDR3 sequence: CASSPSTGSHNEQFF. For the CDR3, the DNA is TGCGCCAGCAGCCCTTCGACAGGGTCACACAATGAGCAGTTCTTC.

CDR3 sequence (DNA): TGTGCCAGCAGCTTAACAGGGGTCCCCTACGAGCAGTACTTC. Translating gives CASSLTGVPYEQYF. V and J are TRBV11-3 and TRBJ2-7, with 7 bases that match TRBD1. Trimming took 2 bases from V and 2 from J; bases not matched to a gene: 3. The germline CDR1 and CDR2 sequences are SGHNT and YENEEA. CDR3 length equals 14 residues. The variable domain in full, with the rest retrieved from reference TRBV11-3 and TRBJ2-7, is EAGVVQSPRYKIIEKKQPVAFWCNPISGHNTLYWYLQNLGQGPELLIRYENEEAVDDSQLPKDRFSAERLKGVDSTLKIQPAELGDSAVYLCASSLTGVPYEQYFGPGTRLTVT.

The chain is built from TRBV10-3 and TRBJ1-5, with D tentatively TRBD1 (5 bases). The V end lost 11 bases, the J end lost 4 bases, and 15 bases lay between the germline ends. This CDR3 region has 13 residues. CDR1 is ENHRY and CDR2 is SYGVKD in the germline V gene. The CDR3 sequence: CASARQTNQPQHF. CDR3 in DNA: TGTGCCTCAGCTCGACAGACGAATCAGCCCCAGCATTTT.

V is TRBV5-1 and J is TRBJ2-4, with a weak D call TRBD2 (6 bases). V was pared by 4 bases and J by 1 base, with 18 bases between. Germline values: CDR1 SGHRS, CDR2 YFSETQ. The CDR3 totals 17 residues. In DNA, the CDR3 is TGCGCCAGCAGCGAGAGTGGAGGGAAAGGGGCCAAAAACATTCAGTACTTC. This sequence encodes CASSESGGKGAKNIQYF.

The chain links TRBV27 to TRBJ2-7, with 8 bases lining up with TRBD1. The CDR3 runs 15 residues. Germline V gives CDR1 MNHEY, CDR2 SMNVEV (reference sequence). J was trimmed by 0 bases and V by 5 bases; bases with no gene match: 6. The CDR3 coding sequence is TGTGCCAGCAGTCGTAAGGGACAGGCCTCCTACGAGCAGTACTTC. This sequence encodes CASSRKGQASYEQYF.

The chain has TRBV5-1 and TRBJ2-4; maybe TRBD1 (6 bases). Trimming cost V 4 bases and J 8 bases, with 19 bases left between them. The CDR3 runs to 15 residues. CDR1 is SGHRS and CDR2 is YFSETQ in the germline V gene. The CDR3 DNA sequence: TGCGCCAGCAGCATTACCGGGACCGAGGGGGACATTCAGTACTTC. This translates into CASSITGTEGDIQYF.

This chain connects TRBV5-6 to TRBJ1-2; 7 bases line up with TRBD1. The CDR3 extends over 15 amino acids. The V segment lost 0 bases and the J segment 4 bases; nucleotides outside the gene matches: 6. Germline loops: CDR1 SGHDT, CDR2 YYEEEE. CDR3 region: CASSLVDREGYGYTF. In nucleotides, the CDR3 is TGTGCCAGCAGCTTGGTCGACAGGGAAGGCTATGGCTACACCTTC. The whole variable domain, filled in from reference TRBV5-6 and TRBJ1-2, reads DAGVTQSPTHLIKTRGQQVTLRCSPKSGHDTVSWYQQALGQGPQFIFQYYEEEERQRGNFPDRFSGHQFPNYSSELNVNALLLGDSALYLCASSLVDREGYGYTFGSGTRLTVV.

J is TRBJ1-3 and V is TRBV7-9, with no clear D. The CDR3 sequence is 14 residues long. Germline V gives CDR1 SEHNR, CDR2 FQNEAQ (reference sequence). Trimming took 1 base from V and 3 from J, leaving 7 bases between them. The CDR3, as DNA: TGTGCCAGCAGCTTAGGAGGGAATGGAAACACCATATATTTT. It yields the protein CASSLGGNGNTIYF.

CDR3 amino acids: CSVGGRYYGYTF. The CDR3 DNA sequence: TGCAGCGTTGGGGGCCGATACTATGGCTACACCTTC. The chain joins TRBV29-1 to TRBJ1-2, with TRBD1 as a possible D gene (5 bases). Trimming stripped 4 bases from V and 3 bases from J, with 9 bases between. Per germline, CDR1 SQVTM and CDR2 ANQGSEA. This CDR3 has 12 amino acids.

This clone occurred once. The chain uses TRBV2 and TRBJ1-4; TRBD1 aligns across 9 bases. V dropped 8 bases and J dropped 5; count of bases not matched to a gene: 3. Germline lookup yields CDR1 SNHLY and CDR2 FYNNEI. The CDR3 is 13 residues long. In DNA form, the CDR3 reads TGTGCCAGCGGGGGGACAGGGAATGAAAAACTGTTTTTT. It yields the protein CASGGTGNEKLFF. The complete variable domain, with remaining parts taken from reference TRBV2 and TRBJ1-4, reads EPEVTQTPSHQVTQMGQEVILRCVPISNHLYFYWYRQILGQKVEFLVSFYNNEISEKSEIFDDQFSVERPDGSNFTLKIRSTKLEDSAMYFCASGGTGNEKLFFGSGTQLSVL.

This clone was seen more than once but under ten times. This chain connects TRBV2 to TRBJ1-5; 8 nucleotides align to TRBD1. This CDR3 is built from 14 residues. The V and J ends lost 3 bases and 7 bases, in that order; junction bases with no gene match: 5. The germline CDR1 and CDR2 sequences are SNHLY and FYNNEI. The CDR3 sequence: CASSEDRAFQPQHF. In DNA form, the CDR3 reads TGTGCCAGCAGTGAGGACAGGGCTTTCCAGCCCCAGCATTTT.

Only one count was recorded for this clone. The chain combines TRBV19 with TRBJ1-5, with 8 bases lining up with TRBD1. The trim removed 1 base at V and 7 bases at J, leaving 6 bases unmatched. Germline CDR1 LNHDA, CDR2 SQIVND (reference sequence). CDR3 length: 15 amino acids. For the CDR3, the DNA is TGTGCCAGTAGTATAGGAGGACAGGGCGAACAGCCCCAGCATTTT. Translated, it gives CASSIGGQGEQPQHF.

The rearrangement joins TRBV12-3 or TRBV12-4 to TRBJ2-3; D remains ambiguous. V was trimmed by 3 bases and J by 9 bases, leaving 10 bases between them. This CDR3 spans 12 amino acids. CDR3 loop: CASSFSAYTQYF. The CDR3 DNA reads TGTGCCAGCAGTTTTTCCGCCTACACGCAGTATTTT.

The V gene is TRBV6-5, the J gene TRBJ2-7, with D possibly matching TRBD1 (5 bases). This CDR3 region has 15 residues. The V end was cut by 2 bases, the J end by 3 bases, with 14 bases between. The germline CDR1 and CDR2 sequences are MNHEY and SVGAGI. Here the CDR3 DNA reads TGTGCCAGCAGTTACGGTACCTTAGGGGACTACGAGCAGTACTTC. Protein product: CASSYGTLGDYEQYF.

V is TRBV10-3 and J is TRBJ1-1; unclear D gene. CDR1 is ENHRY and CDR2 is SYGVKD in the germline V gene. Trimming cost V 4 bases and J 1 base, with 7 bases left between them. The CDR3 loop spans 13 amino acids. The CDR3 sequence: CAISGLPNTEAFF. The CDR3 DNA follows: TGTGCCATCAGTGGTCTCCCGAACACTGAAGCTTTCTTT.